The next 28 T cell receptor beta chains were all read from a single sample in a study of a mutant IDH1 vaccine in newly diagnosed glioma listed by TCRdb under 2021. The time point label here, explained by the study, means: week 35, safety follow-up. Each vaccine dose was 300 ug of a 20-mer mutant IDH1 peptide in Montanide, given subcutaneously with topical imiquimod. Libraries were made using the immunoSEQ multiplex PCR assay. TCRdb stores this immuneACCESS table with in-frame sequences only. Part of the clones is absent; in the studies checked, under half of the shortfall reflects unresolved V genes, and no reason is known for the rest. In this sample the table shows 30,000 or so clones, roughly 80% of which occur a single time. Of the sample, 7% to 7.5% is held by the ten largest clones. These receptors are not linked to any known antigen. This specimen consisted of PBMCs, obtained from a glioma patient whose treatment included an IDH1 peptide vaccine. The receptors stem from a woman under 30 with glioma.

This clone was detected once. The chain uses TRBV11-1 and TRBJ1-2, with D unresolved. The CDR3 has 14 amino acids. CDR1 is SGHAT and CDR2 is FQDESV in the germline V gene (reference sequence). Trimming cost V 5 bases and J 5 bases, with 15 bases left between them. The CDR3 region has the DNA TGTGCCAGCAGCCCGGATGAGGGTGCGTATGGCTACACCTTC. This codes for CASSPDEGAYGYTF.

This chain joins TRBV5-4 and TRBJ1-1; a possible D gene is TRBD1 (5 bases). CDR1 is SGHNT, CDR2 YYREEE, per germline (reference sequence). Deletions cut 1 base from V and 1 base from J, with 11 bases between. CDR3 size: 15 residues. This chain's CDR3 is CASSLLGTSNTEAFF. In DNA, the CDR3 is TGTGCCAGCAGCTTGTTAGGGACCTCGAACACTGAAGCTTTCTTT.

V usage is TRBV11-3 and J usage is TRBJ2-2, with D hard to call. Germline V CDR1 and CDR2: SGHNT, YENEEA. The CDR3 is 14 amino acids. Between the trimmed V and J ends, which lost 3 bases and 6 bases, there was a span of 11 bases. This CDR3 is CASSFESGPGELFF. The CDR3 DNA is TGTGCCAGCAGCTTCGAATCTGGGCCCGGGGAGCTGTTTTTT.

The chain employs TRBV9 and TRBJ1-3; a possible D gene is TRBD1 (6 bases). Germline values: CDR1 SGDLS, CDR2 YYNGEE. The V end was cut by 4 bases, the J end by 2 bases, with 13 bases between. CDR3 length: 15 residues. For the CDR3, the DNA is TGTGCCAGCAGCCTGGACAGTGAACCTGGAAACACCATATATTTT. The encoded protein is CASSLDSEPGNTIYF.

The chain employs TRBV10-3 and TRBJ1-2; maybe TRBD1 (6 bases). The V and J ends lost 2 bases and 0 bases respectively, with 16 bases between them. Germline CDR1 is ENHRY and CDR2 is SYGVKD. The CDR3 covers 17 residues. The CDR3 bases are TGTGCCATCAGTGAGCCGACAGGAGGCGGATCTAACTATGGCTACACCTTC. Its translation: CAISEPTGGGSNYGYTF.

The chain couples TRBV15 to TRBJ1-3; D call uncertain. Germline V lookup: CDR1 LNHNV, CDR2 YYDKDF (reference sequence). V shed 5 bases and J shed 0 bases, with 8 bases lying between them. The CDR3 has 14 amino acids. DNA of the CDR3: TGTGCCACCAGCCTCGTAAGCTCTGGAAACACCATATATTTT. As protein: CATSLVSSGNTIYF. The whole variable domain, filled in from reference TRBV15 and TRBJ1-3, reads DAMVIQNPRYQVTQFGKPVTLSCSQTLNHNVMYWYQQKSSQAPKLLFHYYDKDFNNEADTPDNFQSRRPNTSFCFLDIRSPGLGDTAMYLCATSLVSSGNTIYFGEGSWLTVV.

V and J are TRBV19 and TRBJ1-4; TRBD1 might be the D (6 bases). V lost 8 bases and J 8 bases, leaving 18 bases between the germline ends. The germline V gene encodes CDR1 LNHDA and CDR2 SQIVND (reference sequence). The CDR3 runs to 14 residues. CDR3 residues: CASQGGGANEKLFF. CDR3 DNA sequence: TGTGCCAGTCAAGGTGGGGGGGCGAACGAAAAACTGTTTTTT. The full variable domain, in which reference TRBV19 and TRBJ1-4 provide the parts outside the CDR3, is DGGITQSPKYLFRKEGQNVTLSCEQNLNHDAMYWYRQDPGQGLRLIYYSQIVNDFQKGDIAEGYSVSREKKESFPLTVTSAQKNPTAFYLCASQGGGANEKLFFGSGTQLSVL.

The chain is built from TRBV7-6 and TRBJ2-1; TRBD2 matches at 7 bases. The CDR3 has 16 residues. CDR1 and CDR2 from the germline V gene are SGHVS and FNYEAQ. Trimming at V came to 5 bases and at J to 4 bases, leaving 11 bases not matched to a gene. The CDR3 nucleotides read TGTGCCAGCAGCGGCCGAGAGGCTAGCGGATACAATGAGCAGTTCTTC. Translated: CASSGREASGYNEQFF. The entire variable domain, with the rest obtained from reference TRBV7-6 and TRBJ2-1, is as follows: GAGVSQSPRYKVTKRGQDVALRCDPISGHVSLYWYRQALGQGPEFLTYFNYEAQQDKSGLPNDRFSAERPEGSISTLTIQRTEQRDSAMYRCASSGREASGYNEQFFGPGTRLTVL.

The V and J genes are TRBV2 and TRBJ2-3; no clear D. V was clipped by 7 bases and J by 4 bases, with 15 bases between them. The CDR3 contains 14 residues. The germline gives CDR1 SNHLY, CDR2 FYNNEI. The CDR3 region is CASKVLAAADTQYF. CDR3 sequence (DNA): TGTGCCAGCAAGGTTCTGGCGGCGGCAGATACGCAGTATTTT.

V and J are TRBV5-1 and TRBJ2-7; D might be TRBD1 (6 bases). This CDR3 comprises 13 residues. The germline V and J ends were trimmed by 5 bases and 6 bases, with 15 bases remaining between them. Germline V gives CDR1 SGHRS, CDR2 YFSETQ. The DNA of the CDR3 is TGCGCCAGCAGTACAGGGCTCCTCAGCGAGCAGTACTTC. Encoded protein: CASSTGLLSEQYF.

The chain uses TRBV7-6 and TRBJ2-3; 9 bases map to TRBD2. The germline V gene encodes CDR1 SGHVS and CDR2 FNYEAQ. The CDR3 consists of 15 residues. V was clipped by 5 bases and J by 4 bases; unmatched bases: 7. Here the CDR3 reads CASSISGRGPDTQYF. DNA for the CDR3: TGTGCCAGCAGCATTAGCGGGAGAGGGCCAGATACGCAGTATTTT. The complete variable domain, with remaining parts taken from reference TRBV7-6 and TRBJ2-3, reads GAGVSQSPRYKVTKRGQDVALRCDPISGHVSLYWYRQALGQGPEFLTYFNYEAQQDKSGLPNDRFSAERPEGSISTLTIQRTEQRDSAMYRCASSISGRGPDTQYFGPGTRLTVL.

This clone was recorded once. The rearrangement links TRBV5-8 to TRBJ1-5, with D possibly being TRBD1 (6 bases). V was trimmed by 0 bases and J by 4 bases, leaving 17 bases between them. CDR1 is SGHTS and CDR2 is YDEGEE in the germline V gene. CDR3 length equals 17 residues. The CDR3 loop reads CASSLVTGADPNQPQHF. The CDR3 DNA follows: TGTGCCAGCAGCTTGGTCACGGGGGCCGATCCTAATCAGCCCCAGCATTTT.

The CDR3 loop is CASSPSSGTVNTGELFF. CDR3 nucleotide sequence: TGCGCCAGCAGCCCCTCTTCCGGGACAGTAAACACCGGGGAGCTGTTTTTT. The V gene is TRBV5-1, the J gene TRBJ2-2; 7 bases fit TRBD1. From germline, CDR1 is SGHRS and CDR2 YFSETQ. V lost 4 bases to trimming and J lost 2 bases; unmatched junction nucleotides: 11. This CDR3 is built from 17 residues.

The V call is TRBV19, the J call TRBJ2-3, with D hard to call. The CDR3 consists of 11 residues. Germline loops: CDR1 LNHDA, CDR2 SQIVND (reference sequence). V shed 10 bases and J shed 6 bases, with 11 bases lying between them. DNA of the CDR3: TGTGCCACCCTCCCTGTTGATACGCAGTATTTT. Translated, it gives CATLPVDTQYF.

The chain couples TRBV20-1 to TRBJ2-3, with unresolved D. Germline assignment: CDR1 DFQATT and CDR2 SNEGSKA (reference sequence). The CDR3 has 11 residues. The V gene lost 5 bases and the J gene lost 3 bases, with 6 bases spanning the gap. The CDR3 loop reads CSAHSTDTQYF. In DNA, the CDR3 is TGCAGTGCTCACAGTACAGATACGCAGTATTTT.

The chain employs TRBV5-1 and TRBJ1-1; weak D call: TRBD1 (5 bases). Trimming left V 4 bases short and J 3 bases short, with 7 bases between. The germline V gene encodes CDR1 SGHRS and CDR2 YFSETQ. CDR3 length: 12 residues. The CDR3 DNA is TGCGCCAGCAGCCCAGGGTACACTGAAGCTTTCTTT. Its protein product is CASSPGYTEAFF.

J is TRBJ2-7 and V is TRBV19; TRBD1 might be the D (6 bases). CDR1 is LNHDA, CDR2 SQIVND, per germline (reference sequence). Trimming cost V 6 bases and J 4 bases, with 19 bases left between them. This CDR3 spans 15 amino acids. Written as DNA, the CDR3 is TGTGCCAGTAGGATCAGGGGCTATCCAACTTACGAGCAGTACTTC. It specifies CASRIRGYPTYEQYF. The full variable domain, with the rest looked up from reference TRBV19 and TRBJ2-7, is DGGITQSPKYLFRKEGQNVTLSCEQNLNHDAMYWYRQDPGQGLRLIYYSQIVNDFQKGDIAEGYSVSREKKESFPLTVTSAQKNPTAFYLCASRIRGYPTYEQYFGPGTRLTVT.

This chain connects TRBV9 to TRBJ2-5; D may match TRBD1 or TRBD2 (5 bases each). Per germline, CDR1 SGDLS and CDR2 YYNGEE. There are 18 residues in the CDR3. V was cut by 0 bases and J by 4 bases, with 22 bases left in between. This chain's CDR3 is CASSVATNRGYVGETQYF. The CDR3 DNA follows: TGTGCCAGCAGCGTAGCTACTAATCGGGGCTATGTTGGAGAGACCCAGTACTTC.

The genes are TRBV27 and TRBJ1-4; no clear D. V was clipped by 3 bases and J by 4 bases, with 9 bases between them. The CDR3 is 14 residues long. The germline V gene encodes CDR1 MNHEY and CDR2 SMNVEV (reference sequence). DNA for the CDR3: TGTGCCAGCAGTTTTCGATGGGGTAATGAAAAACTGTTTTTT. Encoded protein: CASSFRWGNEKLFF.

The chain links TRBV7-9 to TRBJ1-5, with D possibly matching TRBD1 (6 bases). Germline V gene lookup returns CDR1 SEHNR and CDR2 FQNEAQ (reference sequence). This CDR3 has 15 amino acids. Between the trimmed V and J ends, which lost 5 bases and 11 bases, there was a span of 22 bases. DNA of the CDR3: TGTGCCAGCAGCCGGTTGAGGGGACAAGGGTGGGCCCAGCATTTT. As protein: CASSRLRGQGWAQHF. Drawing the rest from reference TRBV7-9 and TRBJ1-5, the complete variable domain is DTGVSQNPRHKITKRGQNVTFRCDPISEHNRLYWYRQTLGQGPEFLTYFQNEAQLEKSRLLSDRFSAERPKGSFSTLEIQRTEQGDSAMYLCASSRLRGQGWAQHFGDGTRLSIL.

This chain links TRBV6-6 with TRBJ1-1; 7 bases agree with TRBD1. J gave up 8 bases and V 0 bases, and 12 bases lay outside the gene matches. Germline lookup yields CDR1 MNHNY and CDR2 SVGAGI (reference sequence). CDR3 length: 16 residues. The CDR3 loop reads CASSYSKIWTTGEAFF. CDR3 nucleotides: TGTGCCAGCAGTTACTCGAAGATCTGGACGACAGGGGAAGCTTTCTTT.

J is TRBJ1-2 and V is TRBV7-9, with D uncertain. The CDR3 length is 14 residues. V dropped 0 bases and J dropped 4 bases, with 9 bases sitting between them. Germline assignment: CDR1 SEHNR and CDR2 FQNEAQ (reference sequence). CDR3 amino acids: CASSLAESIYGYTF. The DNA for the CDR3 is TGTGCCAGCAGCTTAGCTGAAAGCATCTATGGCTACACCTTC.

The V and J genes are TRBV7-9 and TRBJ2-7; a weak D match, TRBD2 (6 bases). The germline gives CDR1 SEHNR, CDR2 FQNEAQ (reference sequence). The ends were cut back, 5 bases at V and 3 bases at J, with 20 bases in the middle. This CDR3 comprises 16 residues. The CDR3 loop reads CASSPSWTTENYEQYF. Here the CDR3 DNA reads TGTGCCAGCAGCCCCTCCTGGACTACAGAAAACTACGAGCAGTACTTC. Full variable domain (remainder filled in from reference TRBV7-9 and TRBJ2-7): DTGVSQNPRHKITKRGQNVTFRCDPISEHNRLYWYRQTLGQGPEFLTYFQNEAQLEKSRLLSDRFSAERPKGSFSTLEIQRTEQGDSAMYLCASSPSWTTENYEQYFGPGTRLTVT.

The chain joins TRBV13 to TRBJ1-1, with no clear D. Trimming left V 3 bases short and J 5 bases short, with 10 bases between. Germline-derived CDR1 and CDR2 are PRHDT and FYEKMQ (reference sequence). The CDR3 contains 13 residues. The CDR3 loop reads CASSFTGVTEAFF. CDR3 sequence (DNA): TGTGCCAGCAGCTTCACCGGGGTAACTGAAGCTTTCTTT.

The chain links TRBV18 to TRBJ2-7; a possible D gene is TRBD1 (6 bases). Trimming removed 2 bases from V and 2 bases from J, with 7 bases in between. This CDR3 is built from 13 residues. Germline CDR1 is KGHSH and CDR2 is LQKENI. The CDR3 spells CASSPTGPYEQYF. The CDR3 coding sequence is TGTGCCAGCTCACCAACAGGGCCCTACGAGCAGTACTTC.

Written as DNA, the CDR3 is TGTGCCAGCAGCTCGATGCCGGGACCCAACTACGAGCAGTACTTC. Residues: CASSSMPGPNYEQYF. The V call is TRBV5-5, the J call TRBJ2-7; D is possibly TRBD1 or TRBD2 (5 bases each). This CDR3 spans 15 amino acids. Trimming shortened V by 3 bases and J by 3 bases, and 16 bases separated the two germline ends. CDR1 and CDR2 from the germline V gene are SGHKS and YYEKEE (reference sequence).

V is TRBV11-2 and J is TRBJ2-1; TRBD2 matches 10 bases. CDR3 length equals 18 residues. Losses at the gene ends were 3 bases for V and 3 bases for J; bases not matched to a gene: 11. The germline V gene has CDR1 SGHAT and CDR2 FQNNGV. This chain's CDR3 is CASSFLGLAESGYNEQFF. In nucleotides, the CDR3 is TGTGCCAGCAGCTTCCTCGGACTAGCGGAGAGCGGCTACAATGAGCAGTTCTTC.

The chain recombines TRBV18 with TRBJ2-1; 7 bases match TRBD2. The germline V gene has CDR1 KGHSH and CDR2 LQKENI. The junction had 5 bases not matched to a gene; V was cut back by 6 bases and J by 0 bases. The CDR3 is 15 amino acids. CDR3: CASSQASGSYNEQFF. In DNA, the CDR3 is TGTGCCAGCTCCCAAGCTAGCGGCTCCTACAATGAGCAGTTCTTC.